This is a list of T cell receptor beta chains from one sample in a study of shared clonotypes between healthy human individuals. Only in-frame clones appear in the TCRdb table, and some are missing; sequencing was by immunoSEQ multiplex PCR. The sample has 730,000 or so clones, around 72% seen once. The sequenced sample consisted of memory CD4+ T cells sorted from blood. All receptors come from a woman aged 30 to 39 in good health. The conserved cysteine and the conserved F or W are not part of the CDR3 here.

V	J	CDR3
TRBV7-2	TRBJ2-1	ASSKLYNEQF
TRBV6-5	TRBJ2-5	AGTGETQY
TRBV2	TRBJ1-2	ASKGVGYGYT
TRBV4-1	TRBJ2-3	ASSTGTDRASDTQY
TRBV4-1	TRBJ1-5	ASGKQGSNQPQH
TRBV10-2	TRBJ1-1	ASSESGGTEAF
TRBV2	TRBJ2-2	AIRTDSLGTGELF
TRBV4-1	TRBJ2-5	ASSHHRGGGPRTETQY
TRBV5-5	TRBJ2-3	ASSLGVDTQY
TRBV19	TRBJ2-3	ASNKNTDTQY
TRBV28	TRBJ2-7	ASSLGAQDEQY
TRBV7-9	TRBJ2-7	ASSPSRDSHGSYEQY
TRBV27	TRBJ1-2	ASGDRWSYT
TRBV6-5	TRBJ2-7	ASSYSLAGEPHEQY
TRBV6-6	TRBJ1-4	ASSYSRGQDEKLF
TRBV4-1	TRBJ1-2	ASSQHITGNDGYT
TRBV5-4	TRBJ2-1	ASSPVISNEQF
TRBV28	TRBJ2-6	ASSFGGPGANVLT
TRBV28	TRBJ1-1	ASSGGRHTEAF
TRBV7-9	TRBJ1-1	ASSLDPGVSAF
TRBV10-1	TRBJ1-1	ASSESLVGEAF
TRBV5-1	TRBJ2-7	ASSLRAGGPNEQY
TRBV6-5	TRBJ1-4	ASSSRDRSEKLF
TRBV19	TRBJ2-7	ASSRQSSAYEQY
TRBV6-5	TRBJ1-5	ASSYSSGGGNQPQH
TRBV7-7	TRBJ2-5	ASSLHQETQY
TRBV29-1	TRBJ2-1	SAQYSGRAGSGEQF
TRBV19	TRBJ2-7	ASSPQGASYEQY
TRBV10-2	TRBJ2-3	ASSDSGRGDTQY
TRBV29-1	TRBJ2-5	SVGGDRWYQETQY
TRBV5-4	TRBJ2-2	ASSVLAGGFNGELF
TRBV10-1	TRBJ1-2	ASSEGDPGVYGYT
TRBV19	TRBJ2-2	ASSFLGLTGELF
TRBV7-9	TRBJ1-1	ASRLQGVENTEAF
TRBV19	TRBJ2-5	ASGLAGAETQY
TRBV18	TRBJ2-1	ASSPITYNEQF
TRBV7-9	TRBJ2-4	ASSYTGEGWNIQY
TRBV11-2	TRBJ1-2	ASSLVGPAYGYT
TRBV6-6	TRBJ2-2	ASRGRDRVLAGELF
TRBV28	TRBJ2-7	ASSFQRPSSYEQY
TRBV6-1	TRBJ2-3	ASSEQGQETDTQY
TRBV7-9	TRBJ2-5	ASSFSGTQKETQY
TRBV7-9	TRBJ2-7	ASSLAHNEQY
TRBV20-1	TRBJ2-7	SAAPAYEQY
TRBV7-9	TRBJ2-5	ASSRTSGQETQY